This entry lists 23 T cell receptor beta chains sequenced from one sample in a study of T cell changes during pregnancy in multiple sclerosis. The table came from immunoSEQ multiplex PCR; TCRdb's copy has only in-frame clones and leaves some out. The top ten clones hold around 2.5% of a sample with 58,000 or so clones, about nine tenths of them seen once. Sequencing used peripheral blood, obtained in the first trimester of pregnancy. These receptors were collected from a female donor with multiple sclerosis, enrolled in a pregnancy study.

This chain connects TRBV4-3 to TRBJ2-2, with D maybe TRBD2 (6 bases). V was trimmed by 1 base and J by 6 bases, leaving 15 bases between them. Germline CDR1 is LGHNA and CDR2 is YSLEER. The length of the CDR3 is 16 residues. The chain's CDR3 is CASSQASAGMAGELFF. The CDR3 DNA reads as TGCGCCAGCAGCCAAGCGTCCGCGGGAATGGCCGGGGAGCTGTTTTTT.

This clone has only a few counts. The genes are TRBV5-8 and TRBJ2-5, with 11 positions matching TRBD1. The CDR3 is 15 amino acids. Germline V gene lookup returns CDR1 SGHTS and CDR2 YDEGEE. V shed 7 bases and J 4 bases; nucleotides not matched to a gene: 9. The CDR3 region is CASSSGQGARETQYF. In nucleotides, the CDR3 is TGTGCCAGCTCCTCCGGACAGGGGGCTCGAGAGACCCAGTACTTC.

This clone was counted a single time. CDR3 DNA: TGTGCCAGCAGCCGTTACGCCGGGACAGAGGATGGCTACACCTTC. Translation gives CASSRYAGTEDGYTF. This sequence joins TRBV27 and TRBJ1-2, with TRBD1 matching 7 bases. The CDR3 has 15 residues. V was clipped by 6 bases and J by 6 bases; unmatched bases: 13. Looked up from germline, CDR1 is MNHEY and CDR2 is SMNVEV (reference sequence).

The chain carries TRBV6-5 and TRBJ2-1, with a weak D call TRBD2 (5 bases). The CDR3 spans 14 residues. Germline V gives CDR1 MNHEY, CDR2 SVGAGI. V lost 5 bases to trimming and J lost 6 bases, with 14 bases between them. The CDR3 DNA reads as TGTGCCAGCAGTAGACTACCCCTAGGCAATGAGCAGTTCTTC. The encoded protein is CASSRLPLGNEQFF.

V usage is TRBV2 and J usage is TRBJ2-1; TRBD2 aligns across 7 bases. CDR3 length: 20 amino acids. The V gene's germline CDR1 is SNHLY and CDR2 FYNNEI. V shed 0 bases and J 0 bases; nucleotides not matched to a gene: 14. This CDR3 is CASSEALFFAGVTSYNEQFF. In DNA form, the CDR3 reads TGTGCCAGCAGTGAAGCGCTCTTTTTTGCGGGAGTGACCTCCTACAATGAGCAGTTCTTC.

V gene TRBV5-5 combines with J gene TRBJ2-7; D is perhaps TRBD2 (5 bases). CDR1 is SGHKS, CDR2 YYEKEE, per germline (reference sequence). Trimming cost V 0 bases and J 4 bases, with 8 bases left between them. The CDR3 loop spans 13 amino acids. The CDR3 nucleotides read TGTGCCAGCAGCTTGGGAGGGAAGTACGAGCAGTACTTC. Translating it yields CASSLGGKYEQYF.

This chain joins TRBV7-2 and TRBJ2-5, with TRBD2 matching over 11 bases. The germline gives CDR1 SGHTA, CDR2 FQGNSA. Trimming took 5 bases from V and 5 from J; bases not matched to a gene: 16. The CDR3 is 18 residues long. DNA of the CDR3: TGTGCCAGCAGCACATACCCACTAGCGGGAGAAGTAGGTGAGACCCAGTACTTC. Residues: CASSTYPLAGEVGETQYF.

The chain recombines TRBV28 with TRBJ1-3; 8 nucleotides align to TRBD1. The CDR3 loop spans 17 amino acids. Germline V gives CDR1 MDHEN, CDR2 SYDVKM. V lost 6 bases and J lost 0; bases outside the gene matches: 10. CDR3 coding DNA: TGTGCCAGCAGACTTCGGACAGGGCCGATCTCTGGAAACACCATATATTTT. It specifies CASRLRTGPISGNTIYF. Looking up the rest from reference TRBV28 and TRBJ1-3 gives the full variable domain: DVKVTQSSRYLVKRTGEKVFLECVQDMDHENMFWYRQDPGLGLRLIYFSYDVKMKEKGDIPEGYSVSREKKERFSLILESASTNQTSMYLCASRLRTGPISGNTIYFGEGSWLTVV.

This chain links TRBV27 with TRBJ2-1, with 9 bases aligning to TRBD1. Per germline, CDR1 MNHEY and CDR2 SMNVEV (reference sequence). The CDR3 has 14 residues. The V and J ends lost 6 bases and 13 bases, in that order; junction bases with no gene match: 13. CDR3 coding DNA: TGTGCCAGCAGCTATAGGGGGACAGGGAGGGATCAGTTCTTC. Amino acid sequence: CASSYRGTGRDQFF.

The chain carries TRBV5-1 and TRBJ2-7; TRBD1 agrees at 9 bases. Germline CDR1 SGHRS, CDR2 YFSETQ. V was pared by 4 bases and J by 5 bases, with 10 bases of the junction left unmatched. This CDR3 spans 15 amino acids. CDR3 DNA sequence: TGCGCCAGCAGCGTCACCGGGACAGGGTTCCACGAGCAGTACTTC. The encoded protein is CASSVTGTGFHEQYF.

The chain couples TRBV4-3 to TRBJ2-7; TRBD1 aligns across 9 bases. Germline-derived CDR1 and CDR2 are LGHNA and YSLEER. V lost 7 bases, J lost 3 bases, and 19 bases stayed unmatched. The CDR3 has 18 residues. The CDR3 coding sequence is TGCGCCAGCACCCTGTGTCCCTATTACCGGGACAGGGACTACGAGCAGTACTTC. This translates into CASTLCPYYRDRDYEQYF.

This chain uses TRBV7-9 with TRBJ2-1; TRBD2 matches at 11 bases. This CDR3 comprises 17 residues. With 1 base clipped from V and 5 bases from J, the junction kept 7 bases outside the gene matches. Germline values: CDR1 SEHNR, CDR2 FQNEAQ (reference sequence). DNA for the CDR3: TGTGCCAGCAGCTTAGGCTCGGGACTAGCGGATAACAATGAGCAGTTCTTC. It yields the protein CASSLGSGLADNNEQFF.

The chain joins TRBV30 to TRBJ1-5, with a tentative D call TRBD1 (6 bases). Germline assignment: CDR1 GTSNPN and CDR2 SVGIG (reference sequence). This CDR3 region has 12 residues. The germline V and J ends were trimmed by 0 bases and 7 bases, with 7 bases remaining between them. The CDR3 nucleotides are TGTGCCTGGAGTGTACAGGGACAGCCCCAGCATTTT. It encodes CAWSVQGQPQHF.

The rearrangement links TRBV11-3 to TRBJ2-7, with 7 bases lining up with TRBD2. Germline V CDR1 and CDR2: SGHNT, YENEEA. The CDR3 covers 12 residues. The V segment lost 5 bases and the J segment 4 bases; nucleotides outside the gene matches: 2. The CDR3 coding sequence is TGTGCCAGCAGCCGGGAGGATTACGAGCAGTACTTC. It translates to CASSREDYEQYF.

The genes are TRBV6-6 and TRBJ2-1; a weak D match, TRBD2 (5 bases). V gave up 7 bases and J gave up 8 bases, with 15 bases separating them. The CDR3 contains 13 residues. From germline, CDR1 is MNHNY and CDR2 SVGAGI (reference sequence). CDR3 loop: CASTPGWADEQFF. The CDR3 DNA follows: TGTGCCAGCACCCCGGGATGGGCGGATGAGCAGTTCTTC.

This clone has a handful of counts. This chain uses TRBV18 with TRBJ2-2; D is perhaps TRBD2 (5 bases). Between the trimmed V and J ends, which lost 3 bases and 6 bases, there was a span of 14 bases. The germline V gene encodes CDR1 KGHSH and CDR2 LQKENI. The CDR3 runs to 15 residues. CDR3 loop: CASSPLSGGAGELFF. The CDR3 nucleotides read TGTGCCAGCTCACCTTTATCCGGAGGTGCCGGGGAGCTGTTTTTT.

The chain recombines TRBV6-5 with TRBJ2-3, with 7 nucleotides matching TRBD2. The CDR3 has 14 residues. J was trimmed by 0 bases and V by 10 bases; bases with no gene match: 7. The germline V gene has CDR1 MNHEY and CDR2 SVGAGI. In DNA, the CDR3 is TGTGCCACCAGACCAGCGGGGAGCACAGATACGCAGTATTTT. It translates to CATRPAGSTDTQYF.

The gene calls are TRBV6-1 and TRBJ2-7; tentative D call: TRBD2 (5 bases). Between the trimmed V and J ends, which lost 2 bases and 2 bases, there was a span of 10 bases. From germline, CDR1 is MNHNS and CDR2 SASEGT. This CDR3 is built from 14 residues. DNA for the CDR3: TGTGCCAGCAGTGAACGCGGGCGAACCTACGAGCAGTACTTC. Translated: CASSERGRTYEQYF.

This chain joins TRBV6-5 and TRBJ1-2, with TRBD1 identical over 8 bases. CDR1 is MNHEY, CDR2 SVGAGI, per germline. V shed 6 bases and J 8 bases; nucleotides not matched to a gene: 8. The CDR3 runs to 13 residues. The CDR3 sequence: CASRLGQGRGYTF. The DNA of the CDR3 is TGTGCCAGCAGACTCGGACAGGGCCGAGGCTACACCTTC.

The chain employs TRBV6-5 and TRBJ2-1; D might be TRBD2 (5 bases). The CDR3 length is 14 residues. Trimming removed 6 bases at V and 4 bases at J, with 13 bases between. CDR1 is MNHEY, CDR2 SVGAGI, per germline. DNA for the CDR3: TGTGCCAGCAGCTTTACTAGACCATACAATGAGCAGTTCTTC. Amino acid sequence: CASSFTRPYNEQFF.

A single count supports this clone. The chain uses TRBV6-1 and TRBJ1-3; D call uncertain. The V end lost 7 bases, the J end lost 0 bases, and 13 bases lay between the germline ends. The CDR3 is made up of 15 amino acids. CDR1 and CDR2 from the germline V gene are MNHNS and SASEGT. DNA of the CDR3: TGTGCCAGCAATATGGACGGGGTCTCTGGAAACACCATATATTTT. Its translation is CASNMDGVSGNTIYF.

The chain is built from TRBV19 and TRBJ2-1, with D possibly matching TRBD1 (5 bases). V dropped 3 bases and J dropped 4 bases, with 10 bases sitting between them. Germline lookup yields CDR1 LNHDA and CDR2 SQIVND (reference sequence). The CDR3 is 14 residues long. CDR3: CASSISDIYNEQFF. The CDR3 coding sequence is TGTGCCAGTAGTATTTCGGACATATACAATGAGCAGTTCTTC.

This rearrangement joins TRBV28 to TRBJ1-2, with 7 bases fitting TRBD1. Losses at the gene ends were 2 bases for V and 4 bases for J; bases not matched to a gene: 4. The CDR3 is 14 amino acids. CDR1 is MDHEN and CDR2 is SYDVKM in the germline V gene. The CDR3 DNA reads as TGTGCCAGCAGTTTAGGGGACAGCTCCTATGGCTACACCTTC. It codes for CASSLGDSSYGYTF.